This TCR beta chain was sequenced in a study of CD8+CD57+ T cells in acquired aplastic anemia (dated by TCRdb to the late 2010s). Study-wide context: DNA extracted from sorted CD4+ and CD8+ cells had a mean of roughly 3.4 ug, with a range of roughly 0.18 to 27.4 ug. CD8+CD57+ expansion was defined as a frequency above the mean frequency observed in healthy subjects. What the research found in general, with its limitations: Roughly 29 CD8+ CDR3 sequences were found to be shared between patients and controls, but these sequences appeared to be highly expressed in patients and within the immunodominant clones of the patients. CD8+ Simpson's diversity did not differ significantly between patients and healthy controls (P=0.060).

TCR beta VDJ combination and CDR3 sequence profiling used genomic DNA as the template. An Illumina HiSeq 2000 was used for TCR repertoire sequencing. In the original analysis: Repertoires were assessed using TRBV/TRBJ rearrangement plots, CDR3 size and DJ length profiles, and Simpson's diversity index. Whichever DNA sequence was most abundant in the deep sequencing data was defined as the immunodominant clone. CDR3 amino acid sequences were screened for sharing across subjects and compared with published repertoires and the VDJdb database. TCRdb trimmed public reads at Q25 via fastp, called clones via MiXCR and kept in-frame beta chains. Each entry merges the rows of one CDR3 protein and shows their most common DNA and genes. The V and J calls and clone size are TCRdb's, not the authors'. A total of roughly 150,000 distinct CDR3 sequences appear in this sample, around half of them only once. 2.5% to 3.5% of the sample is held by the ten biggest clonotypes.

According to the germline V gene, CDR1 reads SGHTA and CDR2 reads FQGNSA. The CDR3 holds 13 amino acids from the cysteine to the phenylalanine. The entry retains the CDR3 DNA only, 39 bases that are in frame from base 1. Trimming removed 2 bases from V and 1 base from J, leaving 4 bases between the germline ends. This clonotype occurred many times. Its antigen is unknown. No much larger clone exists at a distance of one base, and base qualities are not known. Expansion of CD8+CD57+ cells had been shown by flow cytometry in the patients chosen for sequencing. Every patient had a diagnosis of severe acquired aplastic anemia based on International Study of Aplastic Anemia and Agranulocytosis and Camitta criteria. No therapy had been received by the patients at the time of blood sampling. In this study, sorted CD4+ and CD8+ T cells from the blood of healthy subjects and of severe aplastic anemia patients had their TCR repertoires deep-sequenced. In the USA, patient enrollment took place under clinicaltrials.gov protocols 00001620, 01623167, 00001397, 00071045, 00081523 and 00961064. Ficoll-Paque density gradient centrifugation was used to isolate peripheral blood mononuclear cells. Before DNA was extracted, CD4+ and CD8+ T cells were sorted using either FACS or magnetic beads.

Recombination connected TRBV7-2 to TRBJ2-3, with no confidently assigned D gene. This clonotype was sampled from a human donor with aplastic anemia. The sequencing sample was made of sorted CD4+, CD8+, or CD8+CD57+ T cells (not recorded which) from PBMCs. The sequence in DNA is TGTGCCAGCAGCTTACCCGGCACAGATACGCAGTATTTT. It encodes CASSLPGTDTQYF.